This entry lists 28 T cell receptor beta chains sequenced from one sample in a study of T cell responses to AZD1222 COVID-19 vaccine. Repertoires were generated with immunoSEQ multiplex PCR, while TCRdb's copy carries only in-frame clones and drops some. The table includes more than 100,000 clones, around 92% detected once. The sequenced sample was peripheral blood, obtained 28 days after the second AZD1222 dose. The receptors stem from an adult who received the AZD1222 COVID-19 vaccine.

V usage is TRBV5-1 and J usage is TRBJ2-1, with a weak D call TRBD1 (6 bases). CDR3 length: 16 amino acids. V dropped 0 bases and J dropped 4 bases, with 14 bases sitting between them. Per the germline V gene, CDR1 is SGHRS and CDR2 is YFSETQ. CDR3 nucleotide sequence: TGCGCCAGCAGCTTGGAGGTCCAGGGGAGATACAATGAGCAGTTCTTC. Its protein product is CASSLEVQGRYNEQFF.

The CDR3: CASSLLRGRDGELFF. As DNA, the CDR3 is TGCGCCAGCAGCTTGCTCAGGGGGCGCGACGGGGAGCTGTTTTTT. This chain uses TRBV5-1 with TRBJ2-2; 8 bases agree with TRBD1. The germline V gene has CDR1 SGHRS and CDR2 YFSETQ. J was trimmed by 7 bases and V by 1 base; bases with no gene match: 6. The CDR3 runs to 15 residues.

The chain combines TRBV28 with TRBJ2-5; no reliable D call. Germline lookup yields CDR1 MDHEN and CDR2 SYDVKM. The ends were cut back, 2 bases at V and 2 bases at J, with 18 bases in the middle. This CDR3 contains 17 residues. The CDR3 reads CASSLVWAPRKQETQYF. CDR3 DNA sequence: TGTGCCAGCAGTTTAGTCTGGGCACCAAGAAAGCAAGAGACCCAGTACTTC.

V and J are TRBV19 and TRBJ1-5; the match to TRBD1 covers 7 bases. V shed 3 bases, J shed 0 bases, and the junction held 8 bases outside the gene matches. The CDR3 totals 17 residues. Germline V gene data show CDR1 as LNHDA and CDR2 as SQIVND (reference sequence). The CDR3 DNA is TGTGCCAGTAGTATGGGGACAGCACCTTATAGCAATCAGCCCCAGCATTTT. Translated: CASSMGTAPYSNQPQHF.

The chain links TRBV11-3 to TRBJ2-5; D gene unclear. The germline CDR1 and CDR2 sequences are SGHNT and YENEEA. The CDR3 loop spans 16 amino acids. V was pared by 5 bases and J by 5 bases, with 21 bases between. The CDR3 here is CASSTRAPQGYETQYF. The CDR3 DNA reads TGTGCCAGCAGCACTCGCGCCCCACAAGGCTACGAGACCCAGTACTTC.

In its sample, this clone was seen once. The CDR3 reads CASSATGTYEKQYF. CDR3 DNA: TGTGCCAGTAGTGCGACAGGGACCTACGAGAAGCAGTACTTC. This chain links TRBV19 with TRBJ2-7; 7 bases are shared with TRBD1. The germline V gene has CDR1 LNHDA and CDR2 SQIVND (reference sequence). The trim removed 5 bases at V and 8 bases at J, leaving 12 bases unmatched. CDR3 size: 14 residues.

The chain carries TRBV7-2 and TRBJ2-3; D not resolved. The V gene's germline CDR1 is SGHTA and CDR2 FQGNSA. The CDR3 is 14 amino acids. V lost 1 base, J lost 2 bases, and 7 bases lay in between. The CDR3, as DNA: TGTGCCAGCAGCTTAGAACAGTCCACAGATACGCAGTATTTT. Translation: CASSLEQSTDTQYF.

This rearrangement joins TRBV5-1 to TRBJ2-3; D is possibly TRBD1 or TRBD2 (5 bases each). The germline V and J ends were trimmed by 4 bases and 1 base, with 19 bases remaining between them. This CDR3 comprises 17 residues. Germline CDR1 and CDR2: SGHRS and YFSETQ. CDR3 sequence (DNA): TGCGCCAGCAGCCCCTCTTCGGGACCCGGGGGCACAGATACGCAGTATTTT. Its translation: CASSPSSGPGGTDTQYF.

The J gene is TRBJ2-7, the V gene TRBV7-2; D unresolved. CDR3 length: 14 residues. V was shortened by 5 bases and J by 6 bases, with 17 bases between the two germline ends. Per the germline V gene, CDR1 is SGHTA and CDR2 is FQGNSA. DNA of the CDR3: TGTGCCAGCAGCCCAGGTGGCCCTAAGGCCGAGCAGTACTTC. Residues: CASSPGGPKAEQYF.

This chain connects TRBV2 to TRBJ1-1; 8 positions match TRBD1. There are 13 residues in the CDR3. Looked up from germline, CDR1 is SNHLY and CDR2 is FYNNEI. The V gene end was trimmed by 5 bases and the J gene end by 11 bases; junction bases not matched to a gene: 10. CDR3: CASSPRGPTVAFF. DNA for the CDR3: TGTGCCAGCAGTCCCAGGGGGCCCACGGTTGCTTTCTTT. Full variable domain (missing parts from reference TRBV2 and TRBJ1-1): EPEVTQTPSHQVTQMGQEVILRCVPISNHLYFYWYRQILGQKVEFLVSFYNNEISEKSEIFDDQFSVERPDGSNFTLKIRSTKLEDSAMYFCASSPRGPTVAFFGQGTRLTVV.

This clone appeared a single time. J is TRBJ1-2 and V is TRBV10-3; TRBD1 is a possible D gene (5 bases). The germline V gene has CDR1 ENHRY and CDR2 SYGVKD. The length of the CDR3 is 14 residues. Deletions cut 7 bases from V and 7 bases from J, with 19 bases between. CDR3 nucleotide sequence: TGTGCCATCACCTACACAGGTGGAATGGGTGGCTACACCTTC. This encodes CAITYTGGMGGYTF.

The chain couples TRBV5-1 to TRBJ2-1; 13 nucleotides agree with TRBD2. Germline V gene sequence: CDR1 SGHRS, CDR2 YFSETQ. V was clipped by 3 bases and J by 5 bases; unmatched bases: 8. The CDR3 runs 17 residues. The CDR3 here is CASSSIRTSGGNNEQFF. In nucleotides, the CDR3 is TGCGCCAGCAGCTCGATCCGGACTAGCGGGGGCAACAATGAGCAGTTCTTC. Full variable domain (rest looked up from reference TRBV5-1 and TRBJ2-1): KAGVTQTPRYLIKTRGQQVTLSCSPISGHRSVSWYQQTPGQGLQFLFEYFSETQRNKGNFPGRFSGRQFSNSRSEMNVSTLELGDSALYLCASSSIRTSGGNNEQFFGPGTRLTVL.

This CDR3 reads CASSVVPGVSTEAFF. CDR3 coding DNA: TGTGCCAGCAGCGTAGTGCCAGGGGTGAGCACTGAAGCTTTCTTT. The chain is built from TRBV9 and TRBJ1-1; D may be TRBD1 (6 bases). Germline lookup yields CDR1 SGDLS and CDR2 YYNGEE. The CDR3 spans 15 residues. V was clipped by 0 bases and J by 4 bases, with 13 bases between them.

This chain connects TRBV2 to TRBJ2-1; 14 positions agree with TRBD2. Germline V gene sequence: CDR1 SNHLY, CDR2 FYNNEI. Trimming removed 6 bases from V and 2 bases from J; junction bases left unmatched: 6. This CDR3 is built from 17 residues. CDR3 nucleotides: TGTGCCAGCAGGGGGACTAGCGGGAGATCTGCCTACAATGAGCAGTTCTTC. It translates to CASRGTSGRSAYNEQFF.

This clone has a count of ten or more. The chain employs TRBV5-1 and TRBJ1-1; D is perhaps TRBD1 (5 bases). From germline, CDR1 is SGHRS and CDR2 YFSETQ. Trimming pared 1 base from V and 3 bases from J, leaving 13 bases between. The CDR3 extends over 15 amino acids. The CDR3 is CASSLSRVLYTEAFF. The CDR3 DNA sequence: TGCGCCAGCAGCTTGTCCAGGGTTTTATACACTGAAGCTTTCTTT.

This chain links TRBV28 with TRBJ2-7, with 8 nucleotides matching TRBD1. The CDR3 is 14 amino acids. The J segment lost 3 bases and the V segment lost 7 bases, leaving 8 bases of the junction unmatched. Germline CDR1 and CDR2: MDHEN and SYDVKM. CDR3 DNA: TGTGCCAGCATCCCAGGGGGCGGCTTCTACGAGCAGTACTTC. Amino acids: CASIPGGGFYEQYF. Full variable domain (outside the CDR3, taken from reference TRBV28 and TRBJ2-7): DVKVTQSSRYLVKRTGEKVFLECVQDMDHENMFWYRQDPGLGLRLIYFSYDVKMKEKGDIPEGYSVSREKKERFSLILESASTNQTSMYLCASIPGGGFYEQYFGPGTRLTVT.

This sequence joins TRBV28 and TRBJ2-1; TRBD2 matches 14 bases. With 4 bases clipped from V and 9 bases from J, the junction kept 5 bases outside the gene matches. Germline V gives CDR1 MDHEN, CDR2 SYDVKM. The CDR3 length is 15 residues. In DNA form, the CDR3 reads TGTGCCAGCAGTTCCCTCGGACTAGCGGGAGGTGAGCAGTTCTTC. Its protein is CASSSLGLAGGEQFF.

The rearrangement uses TRBV19 and TRBJ2-7; no definite D call. Looked up from germline, CDR1 is LNHDA and CDR2 is SQIVND (reference sequence). Trimming stripped 1 base from V and 2 bases from J, with 12 bases between. The CDR3 sequence is 15 residues long. For the CDR3, the DNA is TGTGCCAGTAGTATAGCGGCGCCAGCCCCCTACGAGCAGTACTTC. Its protein product is CASSIAAPAPYEQYF.

The chain recombines TRBV5-3 with TRBJ2-5; 9 bases line up with TRBD1. TRBV5-3 is assigned to the ORF class and has an uncertain function. The ends lost 3 bases at V and 1 base at J; junction bases unmatched: 4. The CDR3 sequence is 15 residues long. The CDR3 sequence: CARSSYRGPQETQYF. The CDR3 bases are TGTGCCAGAAGCTCGTACAGGGGGCCCCAAGAGACCCAGTACTTC.

This rearrangement joins TRBV4-2 to TRBJ2-7, with 9 bases identical to TRBD2. The CDR3 runs to 18 residues. V trimming: 3 bases; J trimming: 3 bases; junction bases outside the gene matches: 15. Germline values: CDR1 LGHNA, CDR2 YNFKEQ. The chain's CDR3 is CASSQLSITSGFVYEQYF. The CDR3 nucleotides are TGTGCCAGCAGCCAGCTTTCAATAACTAGCGGGTTTGTCTACGAGCAGTACTTC.

This chain connects TRBV28 to TRBJ1-5; 8 nucleotides agree with TRBD1. The germline V gene has CDR1 MDHEN and CDR2 SYDVKM. J lost 5 bases, V lost 8 bases, and 8 bases had no gene match. The CDR3 extends over 14 amino acids. CDR3 sequence (DNA): TGTGCCAGCGGCCCAGACAGGGGATATCAGCCCCAGCATTTT. Translating gives CASGPDRGYQPQHF.

A remark on this clone: Its ends do not fully match the called genes, so a read error is possible. The chain joins TRBV7-7 to TRBJ2-5; D ambiguous. Per the germline V gene, CDR1 is SSHAT and CDR2 is FNYEAQ (reference sequence). This CDR3 region has 15 residues. The DNA for the CDR3 is TGTGCTAGCAGCTTAAGTCGCGTACAACAAGAGACCCAGTACTTC. It encodes CASSLSRVQQETQYF.

V is TRBV14 and J is TRBJ2-5; unclear D gene. Germline V gene data show CDR1 as SGHDN and CDR2 as FVKESK. Trimming stripped 3 bases from V and 4 bases from J, with 6 bases between. The CDR3 covers 12 residues. The DNA for the CDR3 is TGTGCCAGCAGCCAGATTACAGAGACCCAGTACTTC. Its protein product is CASSQITETQYF. The variable domain in full, completed from reference TRBV14 and TRBJ2-5, reads EAGVTQFPSHSVIEKGQTVTLRCDPISGHDNLYWYRRVMGKEIKFLLHFVKESKQDESGMPNNRFLAERTGGTYSTLKVQPAELEDSGVYFCASSQITETQYFGPGTRLLVL.

The CDR3: CASSVGTGYEKLFF. In DNA form, the CDR3 reads TGTGCCAGCAGCGTTGGGACGGGGTATGAAAAACTGTTTTTT. The genes are TRBV9 and TRBJ1-4, with D perhaps TRBD1 (5 bases). CDR3 size: 14 residues. Trimming took 2 bases from V and 6 from J, leaving 11 bases between them. CDR1 and CDR2 (germline): SGDLS, YYNGEE. The full variable domain, completed using reference TRBV9 and TRBJ1-4, is DSGVTQTPKHLITATGQRVTLRCSPRSGDLSVYWYQQSLDQGLQFLIQYYNGEERAKGNILERFSAQQFPDLHSELNLSSLELGDSALYFCASSVGTGYEKLFFGSGTQLSVL.

The V gene is TRBV11-2, the J gene TRBJ2-3; TRBD1 agrees at 8 bases. The trim removed 5 bases at V and 5 bases at J, leaving 12 bases unmatched. From germline, CDR1 is SGHAT and CDR2 FQNNGV. CDR3 size: 16 residues. The CDR3 coding sequence is TGTGCCAGCAGCCCTGACGGACAGGGAATTAAAGATACGCAGTATTTT. Its translation is CASSPDGQGIKDTQYF.

V usage is TRBV6-6 and J usage is TRBJ2-7, with 11 bases lining up with TRBD1. Unmatched junction bases numbered 4, after V lost 2 bases and J lost 7 bases. The CDR3 sequence is 14 residues long. Germline CDR1 MNHNY, CDR2 SVGAGI (reference sequence). The CDR3 coding sequence is TGTGCCAGCAGTTACGGACAGGGGGCGGTTGAGCAGTACTTC. It encodes CASSYGQGAVEQYF.

The chain combines TRBV7-9 with TRBJ1-3, with 7 bases aligning to TRBD1. This CDR3 region has 18 residues. Germline V gives CDR1 SEHNR, CDR2 FQNEAQ (reference sequence). Trimming cost V 3 bases and J 0 bases; bases outside gene matches: 11. CDR3 sequence (DNA): TGTGCCAGCAGCTTTCACCGGTGGACAGGCCGCTCTGGAAACACCATATATTTT. Encoded protein: CASSFHRWTGRSGNTIYF.

This chain connects TRBV7-6 to TRBJ2-5; no definite D call. Germline loops: CDR1 SGHVS, CDR2 FNYEAQ. The V end lost 0 bases, the J end lost 4 bases, and 6 bases lay between the germline ends. The CDR3 consists of 13 residues. As DNA, the CDR3 is TGTGCCAGCAGCTTAGCGACATTAGAGACCCAGTACTTC. This encodes CASSLATLETQYF.